The rows below give T cell receptor beta chains drawn from one sample of a study of T cells in Graves' hyperthyroidism and ophthalmopathy. TCRdb reanalysed the multiplex PCR reads using MiXCR and keeps one entry per CDR3 protein. The sample records approximately 640,000 distinct CDR3 sequences, about 45% being singletons. Sequenced: peripheral blood or thyroid tissue (not recorded which). The receptors here all came from an adult man with Graves' disease, either hyperthyroidism or ophthalmopathy (not recorded which). Both conserved end residues are part of each CDR3. The D gene is left open where the match is weak. Size is stated for part of the rows, as once, few or many counts, or as a class when the clone is expanded.

clone_size j_call v_call d_call cdr3_aa cdr3_nt
few TRBJ1-2 TRBV12-3/TRBV12-4 . CASSPGGVDGYTF TGTGCCAGCAGCCCCGGGGGGGTTGATGGCTACACCTTC
. TRBJ1-3 TRBV20-1 TRBD1 CSAPKQGRVSGNTIYF TGCAGTGCCCCCAAACAGGGGAGAGTCTCTGGAAACACCATATATTTT
. TRBJ1-5 TRBV2 TRBD1 CASSFRGQANQPQHF TGTGCCAGCAGTTTCCGAGGACAGGCAAATCAGCCCCAGCATTTT
many TRBJ1-2 TRBV10-3 . CAISESARSYGYTF TGTGCCATCAGTGAGTCAGCTCGGAGCTATGGCTACACCTTC
. TRBJ2-7 TRBV7-2 . CASSLGTGRSYEQYF TGTGCCAGCAGCTTAGGGACCGGCAGGTCCTACGAGCAGTACTTC
. TRBJ1-3 TRBV7-8 . CASSLGGNPYGNTIYF TGTGCCAGCAGCTTAGGGGGAAATCCATATGGAAACACCATATATTTT
few TRBJ1-3 TRBV14 . CASSQFGGAGNTIYF TGTGCCAGCAGCCAATTTGGGGGAGCTGGAAACACCATATATTTT
. TRBJ1-4 TRBV24-1 . CATSMGGGGEKLFF TGTGCCACCAGCATGGGGGGCGGAGGTGAAAAACTGTTTTTT
few TRBJ2-7 TRBV6-1 TRBD2 CASSQDWASGMVPYEQYF TGTGCCAGCAGCCAAGATTGGGCTAGCGGGATGGTCCCCTACGAGCAGTACTTC
. TRBJ2-6 TRBV11-2 TRBD2 CASSLLFRTSGEGGANVLTF TGTGCCAGCAGCTTATTATTCCGGACTAGCGGGGAGGGTGGGGCCAACGTCCTGACTTTC
few TRBJ2-7 TRBV29-1 TRBD1 CSVLDPRGSYEQYF TGCAGCGTTCTGGATCCCAGGGGGTCCTACGAGCAGTACTTC
. TRBJ1-2 TRBV15 TRBD1 CATSRRTGGGGYTF TGTGCCACCAGCAGAAGGACAGGGGGCGGAGGCTACACCTTC
many TRBJ2-2 TRBV7-9 . CASSLGLSGELFF TGTGCCAGCAGCTTAGGTCTCAGCGGGGAGCTGTTTTTT
few TRBJ2-7 TRBV20-1 . CSVKVDTYEQYF TGCAGTGTAAAGGTTGATACCTACGAGCAGTACTTC
. TRBJ2-7 TRBV29-1 TRBD2 CGVVTRTSVYYEQYF TGCGGCGTTGTGACACGGACTAGCGTTTACTACGAGCAGTACTTC
few TRBJ2-5 TRBV6-5 . CASSFQVVQETQYF TGTGCCAGCAGTTTTCAGGTCGTTCAAGAGACCCAGTACTTC
many TRBJ1-2 TRBV12-3/TRBV12-4 . CASSLVYYGYTF TGTGCCAGCAGTTTGGTTTACTATGGCTACACCTTC
many TRBJ2-7 TRBV2 TRBD2 CASSQLAGSNEQYF TGTGCCAGCAGCCAACTAGCGGGCTCAAACGAGCAGTACTTC
. TRBJ2-7 TRBV9 . CASSVDPEGSYEQYF TGTGCCAGCAGCGTAGACCCGGAGGGATCCTACGAGCAGTACTTC
once TRBJ1-2 TRBV24-1 . CATSDSGDDYGYTF TGTGCCACCAGTGATTCAGGCGACGACTATGGCTACACCTTC
many TRBJ2-7 TRBV7-7 . CASRPGTSFSYEQYF TGTGCTAGCAGACCCGGGACTTCCTTCTCCTACGAGCAGTACTTC
few TRBJ2-2 TRBV5-1 TRBD2 CASTRTSGANTGELFF TGCGCCAGCACCCGGACTAGCGGAGCGAACACCGGGGAGCTGTTTTTT
few TRBJ1-5 TRBV29-1 TRBD1 CSVRTGSNQPQHF TGCAGCGTTAGGACAGGGAGTAATCAGCCCCAGCATTTT
few TRBJ1-2 TRBV9 . CASSEWSAIGGYTF TGTGCCAGCAGCGAGTGGAGCGCAATAGGCGGCTACACCTTC
. TRBJ1-1 TRBV7-9 . CASVSENTEAFF TGTGCCAGCGTAAGTGAGAACACTGAAGCTTTCTTT
many TRBJ1-1 TRBV29-1 . CSVVGTSAFF TGCAGCGTTGTGGGCACCTCAGCTTTCTTT
few TRBJ1-1 TRBV4-1 TRBD1 CASSQTTGTVEAFF TGCGCCAGCAGCCAAACGACAGGGACGGTTGAAGCTTTCTTT
. TRBJ1-5 TRBV10-3 TRBD1 CAISPGTGVMINQPQHF TGTGCCATCAGTCCCGGGACAGGGGTCATGATCAATCAGCCCCAGCATTTT
. TRBJ1-1 TRBV6-1 . CASRARGLNTEAFF TGTGCCAGCAGGGCGAGGGGGTTGAACACTGAAGCTTTCTTT
many TRBJ1-1 TRBV2 . CASTPLRNTEAFF TGTGCCAGCACCCCCTTGAGGAACACTGAAGCTTTCTTT